One sample yielded the 3 T cell receptor beta chains listed below, sequenced in a study of human T cells and chemical hapten exposure. TCRdb ran MiXCR on the RACE reads and lists one entry per CDR3 protein. The table lists 55,000 to 75,000 distinct CDR3 sequences, approximately 13% of them singletons. Specified time point: patch test 3, about 24 weeks after DPC sensitization. Sample treatment: therapeutic diphenylcyclopropenone sensitization with weekly scalp DPC. The sequencing used whole blood, collected in connection with sensitization to the hapten diphenylcyclopropenone (DPC). The receptors come from a man in his thirties or forties with alopecia areata. Some clones in this sample may be carry-over from other donors' samples.

The V gene is TRBV3-1, the J gene TRBJ1-2; the D is unclear. With 3 bases removed from V and 5 bases from J, the gap between germline ends came to 10 bases. The CDR3 is made up of 13 amino acids. CDR1 and CDR2 (germline): LGHDT, YNNKEL (reference sequence). In DNA, the CDR3 is TGTGCCAGCAGCCAGGGCCCCTTATATGGCTACACCTTC. This codes for CASSQGPLYGYTF.

This clonotype was detected a few times. The V call is TRBV7-9, the J call TRBJ2-3, with D unresolved. Trimming took 3 bases from V and 1 from J, leaving 5 bases between them. This CDR3 contains 13 residues. The V gene's germline CDR1 is SEHNR and CDR2 FQNEAQ (reference sequence). The CDR3 protein is CASSFTGTDTQYF. CDR3 sequence (DNA): TGTGCCAGCAGCTTCACCGGCACAGATACGCAGTATTTT.

This clonotype occurred once. The gene calls are TRBV11-2 and TRBJ1-2; the D is unclear. The germline V gene encodes CDR1 SGHAT and CDR2 FQNNGV. Deletions cut 0 bases from V and 4 bases from J, with 12 bases between. CDR3 size: 15 residues. In nucleotides, the CDR3 is TGTGCCAGCAGCTTAGAGGTCCGTTCTCCCTATGGCTACACCTTC. Translation gives CASSLEVRSPYGYTF.